The T cell receptor beta chain under discussion was sequenced for a study of T cell changes during pregnancy in multiple sclerosis. TCRdb's copy holds only in-frame clones and misses some; the assay was immunoSEQ multiplex PCR. The table records about 97,000 clones, 90% of them present only once. This receptor was taken from a female donor in good health, enrolled as a control in a pregnancy study. Sequenced material: peripheral blood, taken in the second trimester of pregnancy.

CDR3 bases: TGCGCCAGCAGCCAAGACGCAACCAGGGATGGTAAAGATACGCAGTATTTT. This encodes CASSQDATRDGKDTQYF. The chain links TRBV4-3 to TRBJ2-3; possibly TRBD1 for D (5 bases). V lost 0 bases to trimming and J lost 5 bases, with 18 bases between them. Germline-derived CDR1 and CDR2 are LGHNA and YSLEER. The CDR3 is 17 residues long.